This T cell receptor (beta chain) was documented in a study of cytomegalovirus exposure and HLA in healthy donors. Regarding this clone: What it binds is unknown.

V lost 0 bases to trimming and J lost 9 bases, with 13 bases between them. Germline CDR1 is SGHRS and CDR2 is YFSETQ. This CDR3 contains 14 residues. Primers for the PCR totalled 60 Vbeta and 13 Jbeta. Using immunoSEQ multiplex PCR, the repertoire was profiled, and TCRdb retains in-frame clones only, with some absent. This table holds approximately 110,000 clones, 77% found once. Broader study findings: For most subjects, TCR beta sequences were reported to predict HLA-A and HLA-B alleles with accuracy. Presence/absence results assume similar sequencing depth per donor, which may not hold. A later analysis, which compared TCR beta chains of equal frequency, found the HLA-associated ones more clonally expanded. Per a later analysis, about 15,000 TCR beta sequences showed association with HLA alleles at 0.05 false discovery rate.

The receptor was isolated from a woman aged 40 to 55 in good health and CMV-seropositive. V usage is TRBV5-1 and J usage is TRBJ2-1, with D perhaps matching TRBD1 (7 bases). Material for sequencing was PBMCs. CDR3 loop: CASSLEAGGTEQFF. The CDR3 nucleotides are TGCGCCAGCAGCTTGGAGGCAGGGGGGACTGAGCAGTTCTTC.